This T cell receptor beta chain was captured in a study of cytomegalovirus exposure and HLA in healthy donors. General study results and limits: As confirmed in vitro, a few CMV-associated chains were specific for CMV antigens.

Note on this clone: The antigen remains unidentified.

From germline, CDR1 is MGHRA and CDR2 YSYEKL. The CDR3 length is 15 residues. Germline trimming cut 3 bases from V and 2 bases from J; bases unmatched to any gene: 4. PCR involved 60 Vbeta and 13 Jbeta primers. Clones were read by immunoSEQ multiplex PCR, and TCRdb kept only the in-frame ones, dropping some. Of 110,000 to 150,000 clones listed, roughly 70% are singletons. The sample consisted of PBMCs. This TCR came from a man in his thirties or forties in good health and CMV-seronegative. The V call is TRBV4-1, the J call TRBJ1-2, with 9 nucleotides matching TRBD1. CDR3 loop: CASSQPGQGNYGYTF. The CDR3 nucleotides read TGCGCCAGCAGCCAGCCGGGACAGGGAAACTATGGCTACACCTTC.